These 28 T cell receptor beta chains originate from one sample sequenced in a study of response to subunit inactivated influenza vaccine. TCRdb itself ran the RT-PCR reads through MiXCR, one entry per CDR3 protein. Among about 650,000 distinct CDR3 sequences listed, 13% to 15% were seen once. The source material was PBMCs from blood, sampled about 14 days before vaccination. The receptors stem from a man over 45 who received an inactivated influenza vaccine.

The V call is TRBV5-4, the J call TRBJ1-2; 7 bases map to TRBD1. The CDR3 has 14 residues. CDR1 and CDR2 from the germline V gene are SGHNT and YYREEE (reference sequence). The V and J ends lost 3 bases and 2 bases, in that order; junction bases with no gene match: 4. The CDR3 coding sequence is TGTGCCAGCAGCTCACCACAGGGGAACTATGGCTACACCTTC. Amino acid sequence: CASSSPQGNYGYTF.

In DNA form, the CDR3 reads TGTGCCACCAGTGATTCCGCATGGGGGTCCGGAGAGACCCAGTACTTC. This sequence encodes CATSDSAWGSGETQYF. V and J are TRBV24-1 and TRBJ2-5; D could derive from TRBD1 or TRBD2 (5 bases each). V lost 2 bases to trimming and J lost 4 bases, with 16 bases between them. Germline loops: CDR1 KGHDR, CDR2 SFDVKD. This CDR3 is built from 16 residues.

V and J are TRBV6-1 and TRBJ2-5; TRBD2 matches at 15 bases. The CDR3 is made up of 16 amino acids. Germline V gene sequence: CDR1 MNHNS, CDR2 SASEGT. Trimming cost V 8 bases and J 0 bases; bases outside gene matches: 4. CDR3 residues: CASGGLAGGHQETQYF. The CDR3 nucleotides read TGTGCCAGCGGTGGACTAGCGGGAGGGCACCAAGAGACCCAGTACTTC.

V is TRBV20-1 and J is TRBJ2-3; no clear D. CDR1 is DFQATT and CDR2 is SNEGSKA in the germline V gene (reference sequence). Trimming took off 4 bases at V and 2 bases at J, with 7 bases between the two ends. The CDR3 contains 12 residues. CDR3 bases: TGCAGTGCTATCGGAGCCACAGATACGCAGTATTTT. This encodes CSAIGATDTQYF.

In this sample, this clonotype turned up a few times. The gene calls are TRBV4-2 and TRBJ2-5; a possible D gene is TRBD2 (6 bases). This CDR3 comprises 13 residues. Trimming pared 3 bases from V and 3 bases from J, leaving 8 bases between. Germline V gene sequence: CDR1 LGHNA, CDR2 YNFKEQ. As DNA, the CDR3 is TGTGCCAGCAGCCAGGGACTGGAAGAGACCCAGTACTTC. This codes for CASSQGLEETQYF.

Only a few counts were recorded for this clonotype. This chain connects TRBV28 to TRBJ1-4; D possibly corresponds to TRBD1 (5 bases). Deletions cut 3 bases from V and 4 bases from J, with 12 bases between. CDR1 is MDHEN, CDR2 SYDVKM, per germline. There are 15 residues in the CDR3. CDR3 coding DNA: TGTGCCAGCAGTTTTCCCAGGGCCTATAATGAAAAACTGTTTTTT. This translates into CASSFPRAYNEKLFF.

This clonotype showed up just a few times. The chain is built from TRBV25-1 and TRBJ2-1; 7 nucleotides align to TRBD2. Germline trimming cut 1 base from V and 8 bases from J; bases unmatched to any gene: 11. Per the germline V gene, CDR1 is MGHDK and CDR2 is SYGVNS. This CDR3 is built from 16 residues. CDR3 in DNA: TGTGCCAGCAGTGAATCTTTGCGGGGGATTAGGGATGAGCAGTTCTTC. Its protein product is CASSESLRGIRDEQFF.

Only a few counts were recorded for this clonotype. The chain couples TRBV7-9 to TRBJ1-2, with D tentatively TRBD1 (6 bases). CDR1 and CDR2 from the germline V gene are SEHNR and FQNEAQ (reference sequence). The CDR3 contains 16 residues. V was clipped by 2 bases and J by 3 bases, with 16 bases between them. The CDR3 DNA reads as TGTGCCAGCAGCTTATACGGGGGGGGCTTGGACTATGGCTACACCTTC. It encodes CASSLYGGGLDYGYTF.

The chain joins TRBV7-2 to TRBJ2-2; D gene ambiguous. Trimming stripped 4 bases from V and 4 bases from J, with 10 bases between. Germline loops: CDR1 SGHTA, CDR2 FQGNSA. This CDR3 comprises 14 residues. CDR3 loop: CASSSRASTGELFF. The CDR3 DNA sequence: TGTGCCAGCAGCTCCCGGGCCTCCACCGGGGAGCTGTTTTTT.

This clonotype was seen only a few times. The rearrangement joins TRBV6-1 to TRBJ1-2; D might be TRBD1 (6 bases). Germline CDR1 and CDR2: MNHNS and SASEGT. V dropped 9 bases and J dropped 8 bases, with 25 bases sitting between them. This CDR3 region has 15 residues. CDR3: CASRITGNVVGGYTF. In DNA, the CDR3 is TGTGCCAGTCGGATTACAGGGAACGTAGTAGGCGGCTACACCTTC.

The chain uses TRBV20-1 and TRBJ1-6, with D hard to call. The germline V gene encodes CDR1 DFQATT and CDR2 SNEGSKA (reference sequence). The CDR3 has 12 residues. V shed 4 bases and J shed 7 bases, with 8 bases lying between them. The CDR3 DNA follows: TGCAGTGCTACCCCGGGAAATTCACCCCTCCACTTT. Translating it yields CSATPGNSPLHF.

This clonotype has at least ten counts. Here the CDR3 reads CASSRQTSGSRDNEQFF. The CDR3 DNA reads as TGCGCCAGCAGCCGGCAGACTAGCGGGAGTCGTGATAATGAGCAGTTCTTC. This sequence joins TRBV4-3 and TRBJ2-1, with 12 bases aligning to TRBD2. The CDR3 is made up of 17 amino acids. CDR1 LGHNA and CDR2 YSLEER come from the germline V gene. V trimming: 4 bases; J trimming: 7 bases; junction bases outside the gene matches: 11.

This clonotype was seen once. This chain joins TRBV19 and TRBJ2-2, with 7 nucleotides matching TRBD2. The trim removed 5 bases at V and 11 bases at J, leaving 17 bases unmatched. The CDR3 has 16 amino acids. CDR1 is LNHDA, CDR2 SQIVND, per germline (reference sequence). This CDR3 reads CASSSLAATRTGELFF. The CDR3 DNA is TGTGCCAGTAGTTCGCTAGCGGCAACGAGAACGGGTGAGCTGTTTTTT.

The chain has TRBV12-3 or TRBV12-4 and TRBJ2-7; 7 bases are a match to TRBD2. J was trimmed by 4 bases and V by 6 bases; bases with no gene match: 12. This CDR3 comprises 15 residues. CDR3 sequence (DNA): TGTGCCAGCAGCAAGGGGCTAGCGGCTACATACGAGCAGTACTTC. It translates to CASSKGLAATYEQYF.

Only a few counts were recorded for this clonotype. This chain connects TRBV5-1 to TRBJ2-1, with TRBD2 identical over 16 bases. The germline gives CDR1 SGHRS, CDR2 YFSETQ. The V gene end was trimmed by 3 bases and the J gene end by 1 base; junction bases not matched to a gene: 10. The CDR3 loop spans 20 amino acids. CDR3 DNA: TGCGCCAGCAGCTGGGGACTAGCGGGAGGGCCGATATTTTCCTACAATGAGCAGTTCTTC. Translation gives CASSWGLAGGPIFSYNEQFF.

About this clonotype: One end of the junction varies from germline; a read error may be responsible. The gene calls are TRBV7-9 and TRBJ2-1, with 7 bases that match TRBD2. In germline, CDR1 is SEHNR, CDR2 FQNEAQ (reference sequence). This CDR3 has 15 residues. CDR3 DNA: TGTGCCAGCAGCGATCGGGGGACTATTTACAATGAGCAGTGCTTC. As protein: CASSDRGTIYNEQCF.

The chain is built from TRBV7-9 and TRBJ1-5, with no clear D. The V gene's germline CDR1 is SEHNR and CDR2 FQNEAQ (reference sequence). The CDR3 loop spans 13 amino acids. Trimming left V 2 bases short and J 4 bases short, with 6 bases between. The CDR3 nucleotides read TGTGCCAGCAGCTTATTAGAGAATCAGCCCCAGCATTTT. This translates into CASSLLENQPQHF.

This clonotype was observed a few times. The V and J genes are TRBV20-1 and TRBJ2-2; D tentatively fits TRBD1 or TRBD2 (5 bases each). Germline loops: CDR1 DFQATT, CDR2 SNEGSKA (reference sequence). Trimming stripped 6 bases from V and 7 bases from J, with 12 bases between. The CDR3 has 12 residues. This CDR3 is CSASEGLGELFF. CDR3 coding DNA: TGCAGTGCGAGTGAGGGGCTCGGGGAGCTGTTTTTT.

The chain recombines TRBV3-1 with TRBJ2-1; TRBD2 agrees at 10 bases. V shed 5 bases and J 5 bases; nucleotides not matched to a gene: 6. The germline gives CDR1 LGHDT, CDR2 YNNKEL (reference sequence). The length of the CDR3 is 15 residues. CDR3 loop: CASSETSGANNEQFF. The DNA of the CDR3 is TGTGCCAGCAGCGAAACTAGCGGGGCAAACAATGAGCAGTTCTTC.

This clonotype was counted only a few times. The genes are TRBV4-3 and TRBJ1-6; the D is unclear. V was cut by 0 bases and J by 1 base, with 7 bases left in between. The CDR3 covers 16 residues. Germline assignment: CDR1 LGHNA and CDR2 YSLEER. The CDR3 nucleotides read TGCGCCAGCAGCCAAGATTGGGATTCCTATAATTCACCCCTCCACTTT. Protein product: CASSQDWDSYNSPLHF.

The chain employs TRBV4-1 and TRBJ2-1; D perhaps matches TRBD2 (7 bases). Germline values: CDR1 MGHRA, CDR2 YSYEKL. Trimming pared 3 bases from V and 5 bases from J, leaving 14 bases between. The CDR3 runs to 15 residues. The CDR3 sequence is CASSHLGGADNEQFF. The DNA for the CDR3 is TGCGCCAGCAGCCACCTGGGGGGGGCAGACAATGAGCAGTTCTTC.

This clonotype was found a few times. The V call is TRBV4-3, the J call TRBJ2-3, with 8 bases aligning to TRBD2. Germline V gene lookup returns CDR1 LGHNA and CDR2 YSLEER. The CDR3 has 15 residues. J gave up 1 base and V 4 bases, and 4 bases lay outside the gene matches. In DNA, the CDR3 is TGCGCCAGCAGCCCCTATAGCGGGGGCACAGATACGCAGTATTTT. Protein sequence: CASSPYSGGTDTQYF.

This chain joins TRBV5-5 and TRBJ2-3, with 10 bases that match TRBD2. V was pared by 0 bases and J by 0 bases, with 1 base of the junction left unmatched. The CDR3 is 16 residues long. Germline CDR1 is SGHKS and CDR2 is YYEKEE (reference sequence). The CDR3 reads CASSLASGGSTDTQYF. In nucleotides, the CDR3 is TGTGCCAGCAGCTTGGCTAGCGGGGGAAGCACAGATACGCAGTATTTT. Looking up the rest from reference TRBV5-5 and TRBJ2-3 gives the full variable domain: DAGVTQSPTHLIKTRGQQVTLRCSPISGHKSVSWYQQVLGQGPQFIFQYYEKEERGRGNFPDRFSARQFPNYSSELNVNALLLGDSALYLCASSLASGGSTDTQYFGPGTRLTVL.

This clonotype was seen only a few times. The J gene is TRBJ1-2, the V gene TRBV18; 9 bases are a match to TRBD1. Germline CDR1 reads KGHSH; CDR2 reads LQKENI. The CDR3 is made up of 17 amino acids. With 0 bases clipped from V and 6 bases from J, the junction kept 11 bases outside the gene matches. The CDR3 spells CASSPPPTTGGKDGYTF. CDR3 in DNA: TGTGCCAGCTCACCACCACCAACAACAGGGGGCAAAGATGGCTACACCTTC.

V is TRBV20-1 and J is TRBJ2-1; D remains unclear. The V end lost 5 bases, the J end lost 6 bases, and 5 bases lay between the germline ends. This CDR3 contains 10 residues. Germline loops: CDR1 DFQATT, CDR2 SNEGSKA (reference sequence). CDR3 nucleotide sequence: TGCAGTGCTCAAATCAATGAGCAGTTCTTC. Amino acids: CSAQINEQFF.

This clonotype was detected a few times. This chain links TRBV20-1 with TRBJ2-3; TRBD1 might be the D (7 bases). The CDR3 is 12 residues long. The V gene's germline CDR1 is DFQATT and CDR2 SNEGSKA (reference sequence). CDR3 DNA sequence: TGCAGCGAGCGGAGGGGGCGAGATACGCAGTATTTT. Protein product: CSERRGRDTQYF.

This clonotype occurred a few times. The chain is built from TRBV9 and TRBJ2-1, with 9 bases that match TRBD2. The germline V gene has CDR1 SGDLS and CDR2 YYNGEE. V lost 3 bases, J lost 6 bases, and 4 bases stayed unmatched. The CDR3 runs 14 residues. DNA of the CDR3: TGTGCCAGCAGCGAGGCTAGCGGGATCAATGAGCAGTTCTTC. Encoded protein: CASSEASGINEQFF.

This clonotype was detected only a few times. The chain combines TRBV5-1 with TRBJ2-5; 11 nucleotides match TRBD2. With V trimmed by 2 bases and J by 2 bases, 14 bases remained unmatched. The germline V gene encodes CDR1 SGHRS and CDR2 YFSETQ. This CDR3 contains 19 residues. This CDR3 reads CASSFKRLAGFDGQETQYF. CDR3 DNA: TGCGCCAGCAGCTTTAAACGACTAGCGGGGTTTGACGGGCAAGAGACCCAGTACTTC.